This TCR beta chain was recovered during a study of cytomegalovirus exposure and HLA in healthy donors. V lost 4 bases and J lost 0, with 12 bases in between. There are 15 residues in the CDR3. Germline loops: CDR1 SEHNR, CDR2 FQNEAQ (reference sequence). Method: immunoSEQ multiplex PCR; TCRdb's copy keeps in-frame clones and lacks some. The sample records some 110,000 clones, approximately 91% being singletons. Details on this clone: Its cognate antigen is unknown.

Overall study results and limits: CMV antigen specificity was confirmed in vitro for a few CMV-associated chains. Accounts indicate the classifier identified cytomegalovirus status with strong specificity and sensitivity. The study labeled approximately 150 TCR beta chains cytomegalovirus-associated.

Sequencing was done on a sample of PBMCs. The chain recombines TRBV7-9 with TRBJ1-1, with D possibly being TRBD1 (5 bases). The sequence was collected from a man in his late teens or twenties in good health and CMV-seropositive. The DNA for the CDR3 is TGTGCCAGCAGCTATCAACAGGTAATGAACACTGAAGCTTTCTTT. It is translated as CASSYQQVMNTEAFF.